This TCR beta chain originates from a study of blood T cell repertoires in COVID-19. Study overall: Collection of acute and convalescent COVID-19 samples took place in the United States, Italy and Spain. From T cells, B-cell-depleted T cells, or PBMCs came the material, which was cDNA or gDNA.

Original processing methods: Researchers report that nucleated cell counts were estimated from reference gene primer amplification. Clones were read by immunoSEQ multiplex PCR, and TCRdb kept only the in-frame ones, dropping some. V, J and clone size reflect that table, while D and trimming were determined from the DNA. The sample holds some 200,000 clones; roughly four fifths are singletons and the top ten take approximately 6.5%. Germline V gene lookup returns CDR1 MNHNS and CDR2 SASEGT. The CDR3 has 15 residues. A note on this clone: A junction boundary mismatches the germline segment, possibly from a read error.

The V and J genes are TRBV6-1 and TRBJ1-2; TRBD1 agrees at 8 bases. Sequencing input: peripheral blood. The TCR comes from a woman in her 40s with acute or convalescent COVID-19. The CDR3 bases are TGTGCCAGCAATGAACTGGTGACAGGGGACTATGGCTACACCTTC. It yields the protein CASNELVTGDYGYTF.